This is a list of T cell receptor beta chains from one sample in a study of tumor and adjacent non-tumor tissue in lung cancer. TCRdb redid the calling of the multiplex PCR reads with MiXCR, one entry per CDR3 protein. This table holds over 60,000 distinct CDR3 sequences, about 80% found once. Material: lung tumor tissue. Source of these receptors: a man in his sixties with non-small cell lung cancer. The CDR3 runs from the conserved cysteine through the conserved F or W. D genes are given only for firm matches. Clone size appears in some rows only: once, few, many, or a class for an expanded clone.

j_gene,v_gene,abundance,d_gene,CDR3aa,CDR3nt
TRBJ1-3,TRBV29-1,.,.,CSGSTETEGTSAGNTIYF,TGCAGCGGATCGACCGAGACAGAAGGCACCTCGGCTGGAAACACCATATATTTT
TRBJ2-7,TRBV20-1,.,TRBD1,CSGVWTGVRKEQYF,TGCAGTGGAGTTTGGACAGGGGTAAGGAAGGAGCAGTACTTC
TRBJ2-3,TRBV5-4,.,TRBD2,CASSPIEREPGGAQSF,TGTGCCAGCAGCCCTATCGAGCGGGAGCCGGGAGGTGCGCAGTCTTTT
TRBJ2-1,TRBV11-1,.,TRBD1,CTSSLDRGRYEQFF,TGTACCAGCAGCTTGGACAGGGGGCGATATGAGCAGTTTTTC
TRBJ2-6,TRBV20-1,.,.,CSARGRHIGANVLTF,TGCAGTGCCAGAGGACGTCATATTGGGGCCAACGTCCTGACTTTC
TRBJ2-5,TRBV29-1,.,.,CSVLLGKQYF,TGCAGCGTTTTGCTAGGGAAACAGTACTTC
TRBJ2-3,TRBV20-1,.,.,CSARVGSSTATQYF,TGTAGTGCTAGGGTTGGCTCTAGCACAGCTACGCAGTATTTT
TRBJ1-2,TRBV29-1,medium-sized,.,CSVDRESGYTF,TGCAGCGTTGACCGGGAAAGCGGCTACACCTTC
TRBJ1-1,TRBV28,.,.,CAGSTGTSNMNTEAIF,TGTGCCGGCAGTACGGGGACATCCAACATGAACACTGAAGCTATCTTT
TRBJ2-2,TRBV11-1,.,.,CASSYTNGIGELFF,TGTGCCAGCAGCTATACTAATGGTATCGGGGAGCTGTTTTTT
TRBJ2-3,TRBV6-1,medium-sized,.,CASRIQAGSTDTQYF,TGTGCCAGCAGGATACAGGCAGGGAGCACAGATACGCAGTATTTT
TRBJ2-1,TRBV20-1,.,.,CSARKGNSNYNEQFF,TGCAGTGCTCGAAAGGGGAACTCCAACTACAATGAGCAGTTCTTC
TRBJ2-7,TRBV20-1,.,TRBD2,CSVRLSTRAGVHEQCF,TGCAGTGTTAGGCTCTCGACTAGAGCGGGGGTCCACGAGCAGTGCTTC